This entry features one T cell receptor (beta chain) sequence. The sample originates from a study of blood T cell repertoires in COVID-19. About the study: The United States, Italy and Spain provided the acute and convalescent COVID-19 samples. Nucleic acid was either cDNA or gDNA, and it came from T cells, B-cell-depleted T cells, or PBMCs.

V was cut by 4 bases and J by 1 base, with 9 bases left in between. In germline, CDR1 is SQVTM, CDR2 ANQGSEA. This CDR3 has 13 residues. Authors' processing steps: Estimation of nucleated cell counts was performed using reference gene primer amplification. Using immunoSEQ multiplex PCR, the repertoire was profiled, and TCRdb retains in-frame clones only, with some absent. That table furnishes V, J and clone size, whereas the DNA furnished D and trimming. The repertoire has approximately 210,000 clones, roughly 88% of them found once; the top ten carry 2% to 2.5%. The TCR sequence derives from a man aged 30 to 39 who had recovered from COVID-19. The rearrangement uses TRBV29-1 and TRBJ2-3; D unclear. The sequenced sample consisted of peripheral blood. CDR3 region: CSVATGGTDTQYF. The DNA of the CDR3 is TGCAGCGTTGCAACCGGTGGCACAGATACGCAGTATTTT.